The source of this TCR beta chain is a study of blood T cells in healthy people across ages. About this clonotype itself: As yet, its antigen is unknown.

Trimming took off 7 bases at V and 5 bases at J, with 11 bases between the two ends. The CDR3 sequence is 11 residues long. CDR1 and CDR2 from the germline V gene are SQVTM and ANQGSEA. General study findings and limits: A roughly linear age-dependent decrease characterized TCR beta diversity per million T cells. Considered underestimates were the diversity estimates obtained from one million T cells.

A J-beta primer mix and a sample-barcoded 5' primer were used in a second PCR of about 6 to 12 cycles. Every single cDNA molecule received a tag from a template-switch adaptor with 12 random nucleotides. TCRdb itself ran the 5' RACE reads through MiXCR, one entry per CDR3 protein. The sample records around 400,000 distinct CDR3 sequences, 45% to 65% being singletons. Sample: blood. This TCR was recovered from a man between 60 and 75 years old in good health. V gene TRBV29-1 combines with J gene TRBJ2-5, with D perhaps TRBD1 (6 bases). The CDR3 here is CSAGAGETQYF. DNA for the CDR3: TGCAGCGCAGGGGCCGGGGAGACCCAGTACTTC.